Listed below are T cell receptor beta chains from one sample, sequenced in a study of blood T cell repertoires in COVID-19. Data came from immunoSEQ multiplex PCR; TCRdb stores just in-frame clones and leaves some out. This sample has tens of thousands of clones, with around 87% found just once. The sample comprised peripheral blood. These receptors came from a human donor with acute or convalescent COVID-19. The donor label of this sample is uncertain. The CDR3 runs from the conserved cysteine through the conserved F or W. Each record gives: V gene, clone size, CDR3 length, J gene, D gene, CDR3 DNA, CDR3 protein. D genes are given only for firm matches. Size is stated for part of the rows, as once, few or many counts, or as a class when the clone is expanded.

TRBV5-4	.	16	TRBJ2-3	TRBD2	TGTGCCAGCAGCTTGGTAGGCGGGGGGGCTGGAGTTACGCAGTATTTT	CASSLVGGGAGVTQYF
TRBV6-6	.	14	TRBJ1-1	.	TGTGCCAGCAGTTACTTGGGCAGGAACACTGAAGCTTTCTTT	CASSYLGRNTEAFF
TRBV6-5	.	11	TRBJ2-7	.	TGTGCCAGCAGTTACTTCAACGAGCAGTACTTC	CASSYFNEQYF
TRBV7-9	.	14	TRBJ2-7	TRBD2	TGTGCCAGCAGCTTAGGTGAAGCGGGGAACGAGCAGTACTTC	CASSLGEAGNEQYF
TRBV2	.	14	TRBJ2-5	.	TGTGCCAGCAACCGAGACAGATTTCAAGAGACCCAGTACTTC	CASNRDRFQETQYF
TRBV11-3	.	16	TRBJ2-1	.	TGTGCCAGCAGCTTAGCCTCCGGGAGCTCCTACAATGAGCAGTTCTTC	CASSLASGSSYNEQFF
TRBV3-1/TRBV3-2	once	12	TRBJ1-2	.	TGTGCCAGCAGCCAGGGAGAGTCTGGCTACACCTTC	CASSQGESGYTF
TRBV3-1/TRBV3-2	few	17	TRBJ1-2	TRBD1	TGTGCCAGCAGCCACTGGGACAGGCTCGATACGGTCTATGGCTACACCTTC	CASSHWDRLDTVYGYTF
TRBV11-2	.	14	TRBJ2-7	TRBD1	TGTGCCAGCAGCCCCTCCCAGGGGGCGGTTAAGCAGTACTTC	CASSPSQGAVKQYF
TRBV7-2	.	15	TRBJ2-1	TRBD2	TGTGCCAGCAGCGGCCGGACTAGCGGGGGGAATGAGCAGTTCTTC	CASSGRTSGGNEQFF
TRBV23-1	.	18	TRBJ1-3	TRBD1	TGCGCCAGCAGTCACTACCGAATCGACAGGGATCTTGGAAACACCATATATTTT	CASSHYRIDRDLGNTIYF
TRBV7-2	.	14	TRBJ1-2	TRBD1	TGTGCCAGCAACTCGGGACAGGGAAACTATGGCTACACCTTC	CASNSGQGNYGYTF
TRBV25-1	few	12	TRBJ2-7	.	TGTGCCTCTCACGGGGTTTCCTACGAGCAGTACTTC	CASHGVSYEQYF
TRBV6-2/TRBV6-3	.	14	TRBJ2-7	.	TGTGCCAGCAGTTACGCACTTCTCTCCTACGAGCAGTACTTC	CASSYALLSYEQYF
TRBV9	.	16	TRBJ2-2	TRBD1	TGTGCCAGCAGCCTAGGACAGGGAGCGAACACCGGGGAGCTGTTTTTT	CASSLGQGANTGELFF
TRBV5-1	.	16	TRBJ1-1	.	TGCGCCAGCAGCTTCCCGCCGGGATCCAAAAACACTGAAGCTTTCTTT	CASSFPPGSKNTEAFF
TRBV4-3	.	17	TRBJ2-1	TRBD2	TGCGCCAGCAGCCAACGTATTGCAGCGGGGCCTTACAATGAGCAGTTCTTC	CASSQRIAAGPYNEQFF
TRBV30	.	12	TRBJ1-4	.	TGTGCCTGGAGGGGGAGTGGCGAAAAACTGTTTTTT	CAWRGSGEKLFF
TRBV2	.	14	TRBJ2-1	TRBD2	TGTGCCAGCAGAACTAGCGGGGATGGGAATGAGCAGTTCTTC	CASRTSGDGNEQFF
TRBV19	.	12	TRBJ1-5	TRBD1	TGTGCCAGTAGAGACAGGGGGAGGCCCCAGCATTTT	CASRDRGRPQHF